This T cell receptor beta chain was recorded in a study of spatial heterogeneity in lung cancer. Study outcomes and limitations: The study found that ubiquitous and regional expanded TCR counts tracked ubiquitous and regional nonsynonymous mutations, respectively. Intratumoral expanded alpha and beta TCR counts were found to track tumor mutation counts.

This clonotype was observed at least ten times. Its specificity is unknown. A distinct unique molecular identifier was carried by each TCR cDNA molecule. One entry per CDR3 protein, called by TCRdb with MiXCR from the 5' RACE reads. The sample carries about 20,000 distinct CDR3 sequences, more than 15% recorded once. As for time point: sample taken at primary tumor resection. The donors comprised some 70 untreated early-stage non-small cell lung cancer patients. Sequencing was performed on whole RNA extracted from tumor and nontumor lung tissue, or from frozen PBMC, and the material was left unsorted. V was pared by 3 bases and J by 3 bases, with 12 bases between. The CDR3 spans 14 residues. Germline V CDR1 and CDR2: DFQATT, SNEGSKA (reference sequence).

This clonotype originated in a female donor with early-stage non-small cell lung cancer. Sequences were derived from lung tumor tissue, sampled at surgery. V and J are TRBV20-1 and TRBJ2-1, with D hard to call. This CDR3 is CSARNWRFYNEQFF. The CDR3 nucleotides are TGCAGTGCTAGGAATTGGCGGTTCTACAATGAGCAGTTCTTC.